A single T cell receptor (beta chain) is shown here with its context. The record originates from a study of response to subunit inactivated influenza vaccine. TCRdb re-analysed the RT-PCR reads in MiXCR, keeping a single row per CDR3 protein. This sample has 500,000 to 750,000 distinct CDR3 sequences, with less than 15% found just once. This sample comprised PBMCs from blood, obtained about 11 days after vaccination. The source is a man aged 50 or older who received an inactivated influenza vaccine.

CDR3 nucleotide sequence: TGTGCCAGCGGATCCGGGACTAGCGGTGGGGGGGAGCTGTTTTTT. Translation gives CASGSGTSGGGELFF. V gene TRBV7-2 combines with J gene TRBJ2-2, with 11 nucleotides matching TRBD2. Germline V lookup: CDR1 SGHTA, CDR2 FQGNSA. The CDR3 loop spans 15 amino acids. Trimming took 8 bases from V and 8 from J; bases not matched to a gene: 10.